A single T cell receptor (beta chain) is shown here with its context. The target of this receptor is not known. Within one base of it there is no much larger clone, and no base qualities were kept. The junction carries 9 bases between V and J, which are trimmed by 5 bases and 5 bases respectively. There are 12 amino acids in the CDR3, from cysteine to phenylalanine inclusive. Only the CDR3 portion is preserved as DNA: 36 bases, with reading frame beginning at the first base. Looking up the germline V gene (reference sequence) yields CDR1 SEHNR and CDR2 FQNEAQ. Libraries came from 5' RACE. Sequencing was carried out with an Illumina HiSeq 2500. A second roughly 7 to 11 cycle PCR used a sample-barcoded 5' primer and a J-beta primer mix. A template-switch 5' adaptor carrying 12 random nucleotides introduced a unique molecular identifier onto each TCR beta cDNA molecule. At least 2.5 million CDR3-containing paired-end reads were obtained from each sample. First-strand cDNA synthesis was performed from all RNA using the Mint cDNA synthesis kit, with priming by a TRBC-specific oligonucleotide. After uracil-DNA glycosylase treatment, a first 18-cycle PCR used universal primers M1SS and BC2_uni_R on all cDNA. The original pipeline was this. Each sample was normalized by randomly selecting 1 million high-quality reads, each carrying a distinct molecular identifier. Reads sharing molecular identifiers were discarded rather than binned into consensus sequences. MiTCR, run with a Q25 quality threshold and the strictest error-elimination algorithm, handled CDR3 identification, clonotype clustering and error correction. A nonparametric unseen species model using Euler transformation provided a lower-bound estimate of total TCR beta diversity. TCRdb handled the public reads itself, with Q25 trimming in fastp and clone calling in MiXCR, and kept productive beta chains. CDR3 protein sequences are deduplicated, and each keeps its most common genes and DNA. For this entry, the V and J calls and clone size follow TCRdb and not the study's own pipeline. The sample has some 1.7 million distinct CDR3 sequences on record, 28% of them singletons. The top ten constitute around 7.7% of the sample.

The source of the sample is a study of blood T cells in healthy people across ages (dated by TCRdb to about 2015). Broadly, across the study: In model experiments, template switching captured about one uniquely barcoded TCR beta cDNA molecule for every two T cells. The donors were split into four age groups: young (average about 15 years), middle-aged (over 35), aged (over 55) and long-lived (approximately 80). To avoid experimental bias, donors of different ages were spread randomly across the sequencing lanes. For two donors (one aged 18 to 30 and one aged 80 or older), the study analyzed two additional independent replicas of 1 million unique cDNA reads from the same blood draw. Age-related changes in TCR beta repertoire diversity were measured in the study by deep sequencing normalized with unique cDNA molecular identifiers.

Donors were a few dozen systemically healthy Caucasian individuals from Russia aged roughly 6 to 90 years. About 10 milliliters of peripheral blood were collected from each donor into EDTA-treated Vacutainer tubes. Ficoll-Paque density-gradient centrifugation was used to isolate PBMCs, with at least 6.5 million per sample. Trizol reagent was used to extract total RNA from the PBMCs, yielding at least 6 micrograms per sample. For every donor, flow cytometry on a PBMC aliquot measured the percentage of naive CD45RAhigh/CD27high T cells. General findings and caveats noted by the study authors: Observed TCR beta diversity correlated strongly with the percentage of naive T cells measured by flow cytometry. Donor CMV infection status was unknown, potentially confounding age-related changes in expanded clonotypes. Compared with the aged group, more naive CD4+ T cells, fewer expanded clones and increased TCR diversity were shown by the long-lived group, suggesting age selection. As age increased, observed TCR beta diversity per million T cells dropped in a roughly linear way, and a significant reduction was already evident by age 40. Estimates of total diversity based on one million sequenced T cells were regarded as lower bounds and as underestimates. Because profiling used bulk unsorted PBMCs, naive and antigen-experienced compartments could not be compared conclusively.

The V gene is TRBV7-9 and the J gene is TRBJ1-1; too little of a D gene remains to name it. This receptor was obtained from a woman in her thirties in good health. The sample comprised blood. The CDR3 here reads CASSPKRTEAFF. The nucleotide sequence reads as follows: TGTGCCAGCAGCCCTAAGAGGACTGAAGCTTTCTTT. Where the CDR3 stops, the reference TRBV7-9 and TRBJ1-1 genes take over; the full variable domain is DTGVSQNPRHKITKRGQNVTFRCDPISEHNRLYWYRQTLGQGPEFLTYFQNEAQLEKSRLLSDRFSAERPKGSFSTLEIQRTEQGDSAMYLCASSPKRTEAFFGQGTRLTVV.